The rows below give T cell receptor beta chains drawn from one sample of a study of blood T cells in healthy people across ages. TCRdb processed the 5' RACE reads anew with MiXCR; each CDR3 protein has one entry. The profile shows roughly 860,000 distinct CDR3 sequences, approximately 65% of them singletons. What was sequenced was blood. These receptors originate from a man between 25 and 39 years old in good health. Both conserved end residues are part of each CDR3. Each record gives: D gene, J gene, V gene, CDR3 protein. A D gene is named only where the DNA matches it firmly.

D gene: TRBD2; J gene: TRBJ2-1; V gene: TRBV7-2; CDR3 protein: CASSLRSGGANEQFF
D gene: -; J gene: TRBJ1-2; V gene: TRBV28; CDR3 protein: CASSPQTVEAYGYTF
D gene: TRBD2; J gene: TRBJ2-3; V gene: TRBV10-3; CDR3 protein: CAISEPASPGTSGLDTQYF
D gene: -; J gene: TRBJ2-3; V gene: TRBV7-2; CDR3 protein: CASSTRQGTDTQYF
D gene: TRBD1; J gene: TRBJ1-5; V gene: TRBV29-1; CDR3 protein: CSVVTGEGQPQHF
D gene: TRBD1; J gene: TRBJ1-5; V gene: TRBV29-1; CDR3 protein: CSAMTGGGQPQHF
D gene: -; J gene: TRBJ1-2; V gene: TRBV6-5; CDR3 protein: CASSYGTGPNYGYTF
D gene: -; J gene: TRBJ2-6; V gene: TRBV12-3/TRBV12-4; CDR3 protein: CASSAGQGNVLTF
D gene: -; J gene: TRBJ2-3; V gene: TRBV2; CDR3 protein: CASSVLRTDTQYF
D gene: TRBD1; J gene: TRBJ2-3; V gene: TRBV29-1; CDR3 protein: CSVRGQWEGDTQYF
D gene: -; J gene: TRBJ1-1; V gene: TRBV11-2; CDR3 protein: CASTFYPSSFNTEAFF
D gene: TRBD2; J gene: TRBJ2-1; V gene: TRBV7-2; CDR3 protein: CASSRRGAYEQFF
D gene: TRBD2; J gene: TRBJ2-1; V gene: TRBV20-1; CDR3 protein: CSARIGVRGADTSSYNEQFF
D gene: -; J gene: -; V gene: TRBV29-1; CDR3 protein: CSVVGIPYEQYF
D gene: -; J gene: TRBJ1-2; V gene: TRBV4-3; CDR3 protein: CASSQDGGINYGYTF
D gene: TRBD2; J gene: TRBJ2-1; V gene: TRBV2; CDR3 protein: CASSGTSDHLNEQFF
D gene: TRBD2; J gene: TRBJ2-1; V gene: TRBV20-1; CDR3 protein: CSARRAGGILDNEQFF
D gene: -; J gene: TRBJ2-2; V gene: TRBV10-3; CDR3 protein: CAISESTLGQGQNTGELFF
D gene: -; J gene: TRBJ2-1; V gene: TRBV28; CDR3 protein: CASSGGVLSSYNEQFF
D gene: TRBD2; J gene: TRBJ2-1; V gene: TRBV25-1; CDR3 protein: CASSEFEAGGNEQFF
D gene: -; J gene: TRBJ2-2; V gene: TRBV6-2/TRBV6-3; CDR3 protein: CASSEGNTGELFF
D gene: TRBD1; J gene: -; V gene: TRBV29-1; CDR3 protein: CSATGLGETQYF
D gene: -; J gene: TRBJ2-3; V gene: TRBV5-1; CDR3 protein: CASSYTGPRTDTQYF
D gene: -; J gene: TRBJ2-7; V gene: TRBV2; CDR3 protein: CASRDLSYEQYF